This TCR beta chain comes out of a study of cytomegalovirus exposure and HLA in healthy donors. Study results and limitations: Indistinguishability led to the exclusion of some V segments, TRBV6-2 and TRBV6-3 included. CMV serostatus was the only immune exposure information that was available.

For this clone: What it binds is not known.

Trimming shortened V by 3 bases and J by 5 bases, and 13 bases separated the two germline ends. The CDR3 is made up of 14 amino acids. Germline CDR1 is SEHNR and CDR2 is FQNEAQ (reference sequence). Everyone who donated was a healthy bone marrow donor. PCR primers comprised 60 Vbeta and 13 Jbeta primers. Method: immunoSEQ multiplex PCR; TCRdb's copy keeps in-frame clones and lacks some. Of over 150,000 clones listed, about four fifths were seen once; the top ten hold about 4.8%. Sequencing was carried out using PBMCs. This clonotype was obtained from a man under 40 in good health and CMV-seronegative. The chain has TRBV7-9 and TRBJ1-1; D is unresolved. The CDR3 region is CASSFEGPRTEAFF. The CDR3 DNA reads TGTGCCAGCAGCTTCGAAGGCCCCAGGACTGAAGCTTTCTTT.